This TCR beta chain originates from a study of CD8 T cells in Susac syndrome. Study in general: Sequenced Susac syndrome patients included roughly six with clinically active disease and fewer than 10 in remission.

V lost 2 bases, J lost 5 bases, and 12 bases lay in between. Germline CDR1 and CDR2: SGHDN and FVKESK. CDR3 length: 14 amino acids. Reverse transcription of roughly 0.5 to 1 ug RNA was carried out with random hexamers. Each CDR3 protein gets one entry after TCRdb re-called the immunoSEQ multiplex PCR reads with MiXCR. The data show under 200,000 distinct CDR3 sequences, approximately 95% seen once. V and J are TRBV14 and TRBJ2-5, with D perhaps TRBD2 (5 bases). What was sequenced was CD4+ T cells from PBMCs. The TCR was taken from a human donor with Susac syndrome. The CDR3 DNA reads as TGTGCCAGCAGCCAACGGCAGGAGGCGGAGACCCAGTACTTC. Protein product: CASSQRQEAETQYF.